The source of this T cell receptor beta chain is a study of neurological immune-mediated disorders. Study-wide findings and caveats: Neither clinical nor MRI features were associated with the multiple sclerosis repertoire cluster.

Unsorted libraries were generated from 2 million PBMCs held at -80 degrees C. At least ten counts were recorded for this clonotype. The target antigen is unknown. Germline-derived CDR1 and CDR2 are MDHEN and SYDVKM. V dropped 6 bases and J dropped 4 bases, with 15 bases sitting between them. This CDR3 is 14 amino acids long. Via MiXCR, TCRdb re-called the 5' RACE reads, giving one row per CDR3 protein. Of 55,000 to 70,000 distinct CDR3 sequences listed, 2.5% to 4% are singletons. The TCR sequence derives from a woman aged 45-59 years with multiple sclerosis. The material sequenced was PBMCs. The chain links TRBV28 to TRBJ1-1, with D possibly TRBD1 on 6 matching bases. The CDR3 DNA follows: TGTGCCAGCAGGGGGGCGACAAGGGGCACTGAAGCTTTCTTT. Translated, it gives CASRGATRGTEAFF.